This paragraph reports one T cell receptor (beta chain). TCRdb redid the calling of the RT-PCR reads with MiXCR, one entry per CDR3 protein. The sample contains more than 550,000 distinct CDR3 sequences, 13% to 15% of which appear only once. CDR1 MGHRA and CDR2 YSYEKL come from the germline V gene. Trimming took 0 bases from V and 5 from J, leaving 14 bases between them. CDR3 length equals 15 residues. The sequence came from a female donor in good health, serving as a healthy control. Material for sequencing was memory CD4+ T cells from blood. This chain links TRBV4-1 with TRBJ2-7; no clear D. The CDR3 DNA reads TGCGCCAGCAGCCAAGAATTCCAGCAAGAGGACGAGCAGTACTTC. Protein: CASSQEFQQEDEQYF.